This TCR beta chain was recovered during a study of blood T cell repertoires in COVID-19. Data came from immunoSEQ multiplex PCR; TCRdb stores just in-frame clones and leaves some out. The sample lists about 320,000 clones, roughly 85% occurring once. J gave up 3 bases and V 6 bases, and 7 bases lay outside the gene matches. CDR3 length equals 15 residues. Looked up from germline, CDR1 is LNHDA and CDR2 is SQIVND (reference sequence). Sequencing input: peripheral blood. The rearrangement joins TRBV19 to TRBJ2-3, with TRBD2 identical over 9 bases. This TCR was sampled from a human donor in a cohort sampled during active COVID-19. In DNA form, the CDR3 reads TGTGCCAGTAGGGCGGGAGGGGGGATGACAGATACGCAGTATTTT. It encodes CASRAGGGMTDTQYF.